This T cell receptor beta chain stems from a study of blood T cell repertoires in COVID-19. Here immunoSEQ multiplex PCR was the method, and the copy in TCRdb shows in-frame clones only, minus some. The data contain approximately 140,000 clones, more than 80% of them singletons. Trimming removed 4 bases at V and 0 bases at J, with 6 bases between. Germline lookup yields CDR1 ENHRY and CDR2 SYGVKD. The CDR3 is 13 amino acids. The TCR was taken from a woman of 80 years or more in a cohort sampled during active or convalescent COVID-19. Material: peripheral blood. This chain joins TRBV10-3 and TRBJ2-5, with D hard to call. CDR3 sequence: CAISAADQETQYF. The CDR3 DNA reads TGTGCCATCAGTGCCGCAGACCAAGAGACCCAGTACTTC.